Shown below are 25 T cell receptor beta chains from a single sample sequenced in a study of T cells in Graves' hyperthyroidism and ophthalmopathy. RNA transcripts yielded amplified TCR beta CDR3 regions. The TCR CDR3 first-round RT-PCR relied on the HTBI primer set. TCRdb independently ran MiXCR on the multiplex PCR reads; one entry per CDR3 protein. This table has hundreds of thousands of distinct CDR3 sequences, about a sixth appearing once. Sequences were obtained from blood. These receptors all stem from a woman in her forties with Graves' ophthalmopathy.

This clonotype was seen a handful of times. V and J are TRBV10-3 and TRBJ1-2; TRBD1 agrees at 8 bases. Germline values: CDR1 ENHRY, CDR2 SYGVKD. The CDR3 totals 12 residues. V lost 9 bases, J lost 1 base, and 1 base stayed unmatched. The CDR3: CAMGQDNYGYTF. CDR3 coding DNA: TGTGCCATGGGACAGGATAACTATGGCTACACCTTC.

This clonotype was picked up many times. V usage is TRBV30 and J usage is TRBJ1-2, with TRBD1 matching 8 bases. The trim removed 1 base at V and 6 bases at J, leaving 7 bases unmatched. CDR1 is GTSNPN, CDR2 SVGIG, per germline (reference sequence). There are 14 residues in the CDR3. For the CDR3, the DNA is TGTGCCTGGAGTGACCAGGGGGCGCGGGATGGCTACACCTTC. This codes for CAWSDQGARDGYTF.

Turning to this clonotype: Germline is not matched at one junction end, which may reflect a read error. In DNA form, the CDR3 reads TGTGCCGGCAGCTCCAGCAGCGGGGCGTACTACAAGCAGTACTTC. Translation: CAGSSSSGAYYKQYF. The chain couples TRBV28 to TRBJ2-7; 7 nucleotides agree with TRBD2. CDR3 length: 15 residues. From germline, CDR1 is MDHEN and CDR2 SYDVKM.

The chain couples TRBV5-1 to TRBJ2-7; D perhaps matches TRBD2 (5 bases). This CDR3 region has 14 residues. The germline CDR1 and CDR2 sequences are SGHRS and YFSETQ. Trimming stripped 4 bases from V and 7 bases from J, with 18 bases between. The CDR3 DNA reads TGCGCCAGCAGCCCTACTAGTTCGACGGGGGAGCAGTACTTC. Translating it yields CASSPTSSTGEQYF.

CDR3 sequence: CSARDWTPGSSAFF. CDR3 nucleotide sequence: TGCAGTGCTAGAGATTGGACCCCGGGAAGCTCAGCTTTCTTT. The chain is built from TRBV20-1 and TRBJ1-1, with unresolved D. The CDR3 is made up of 14 amino acids. CDR1 is DFQATT and CDR2 is SNEGSKA in the germline V gene (reference sequence). The V end lost 0 bases, the J end lost 10 bases, and 18 bases lay between the germline ends.

The V gene is TRBV5-4, the J gene TRBJ1-4; 8 bases fit TRBD1. The CDR3 sequence is 14 residues long. Germline trimming cut 4 bases from V and 10 bases from J; bases unmatched to any gene: 9. Germline V lookup: CDR1 SGHNT, CDR2 YYREEE (reference sequence). Here the CDR3 DNA reads TGTGCCAGCAGCATTGACAGGGGACGGGGAAAACTGTTTTTT. Translating it yields CASSIDRGRGKLFF. The full variable domain, in which reference TRBV5-4 and TRBJ1-4 provide the parts outside the CDR3, is ETGVTQSPTHLIKTRGQQVTLRCSSQSGHNTVSWYQQALGQGPQFIFQYYREEENGRGNFPPRFSGLQFPNYSSELNVNALELDDSALYLCASSIDRGRGKLFFGSGTQLSVL.

Only a few counts were recorded for this clonotype. The V gene is TRBV27, the J gene TRBJ2-3; unclear D gene. Trimming pared 2 bases from V and 2 bases from J, leaving 8 bases between. CDR3 length equals 14 residues. The germline gives CDR1 MNHEY, CDR2 SMNVEV (reference sequence). In nucleotides, the CDR3 is TGTGCCAGCAGTTTAGGTTGGACCACAGATACGCAGTATTTT. This gives the protein CASSLGWTTDTQYF.

Ten or more counts support this clonotype. V gene TRBV18 combines with J gene TRBJ2-2; D is ambiguous. The CDR3 runs 16 residues. V dropped 3 bases and J dropped 0 bases, with 11 bases sitting between them. CDR1 is KGHSH, CDR2 LQKENI, per germline. DNA of the CDR3: TGTGCCAGCTCACCGGCAGCACGTACGAACACCGGGGAGCTGTTTTTT. It is translated as CASSPAARTNTGELFF.

This chain joins TRBV20-1 and TRBJ2-1; maybe TRBD2 (7 bases). CDR3 length equals 12 residues. CDR1 is DFQATT, CDR2 SNEGSKA, per germline (reference sequence). V shed 7 bases and J shed 6 bases, with 13 bases lying between them. As DNA, the CDR3 is TGCAGTGGAGGGGGACTACTCAATGAGCAGTTCTTC. This codes for CSGGGLLNEQFF.

The chain couples TRBV5-6 to TRBJ2-1; D is unclear. CDR1 is SGHDT and CDR2 is YYEEEE in the germline V gene. The CDR3 covers 16 residues. Trimming removed 4 bases at V and 9 bases at J, with 23 bases between. The CDR3 DNA reads as TGTGCCAGCAGCGTACTACGCGCAGTCGGTACGACTGAGCAGTTCTTC. As protein: CASSVLRAVGTTEQFF.

This clonotype was observed a few times. V gene TRBV19 combines with J gene TRBJ1-2; D is unresolved. V was clipped by 6 bases and J by 2 bases, with 10 bases between them. Germline lookup yields CDR1 LNHDA and CDR2 SQIVND (reference sequence). The CDR3 consists of 13 residues. The CDR3: CASRNGGNYGYTF. In nucleotides, the CDR3 is TGTGCCAGTAGAAACGGCGGCAACTATGGCTACACCTTC.

About this clonotype: The junction differs from germline at one of its ends, possibly a read error. The V and J genes are TRBV10-3 and TRBJ2-3; D is uncertain. This CDR3 comprises 13 residues. CDR1 and CDR2 (germline): ENHRY, SYGVKD. CDR3 bases: TGTGCCATCAGCATGACTGAGGCAGATACGCAGTGTTTT. This codes for CAISMTEADTQCF.

This clonotype was detected only a few times. This chain connects TRBV6-1 to TRBJ2-7; TRBD2 might be the D (7 bases). CDR1 is MNHNS and CDR2 is SASEGT in the germline V gene. V was trimmed by 5 bases and J by 3 bases, leaving 23 bases between them. The length of the CDR3 is 17 residues. The CDR3 DNA sequence: TGTGCCAGCAGTTCTCCGGTTGGGGGGGCCAAGTTCTACGAGCAGTACTTC. Translation gives CASSSPVGGAKFYEQYF.

This clonotype has only a few counts. The chain couples TRBV12-3 or TRBV12-4 to TRBJ1-2, with 9 bases identical to TRBD1. CDR3 length: 13 amino acids. The ends lost 7 bases at V and 7 bases at J; junction bases unmatched: 7. In DNA, the CDR3 is TGTGCCAGCACTTGGGGGACAGGGAGTGGCTACACCTTC. Protein sequence: CASTWGTGSGYTF.

This clonotype was recorded at least ten times. V is TRBV30 and J is TRBJ1-2, with 7 positions matching TRBD1. Trimming took 1 base from V and 8 from J; bases not matched to a gene: 10. This CDR3 region has 14 residues. Germline CDR1 GTSNPN, CDR2 SVGIG (reference sequence). The CDR3 spells CAWSATGVWRGYTF. The CDR3 coding sequence is TGTGCCTGGAGTGCAACAGGGGTGTGGAGGGGCTACACCTTC.

This clonotype was detected ten times or more. The CDR3 is CASRQGPEGTQYF. The CDR3 nucleotides are TGTGCCAGCAGACAGGGACCGGAGGGGACCCAGTACTTC. The chain carries TRBV11-2 and TRBJ2-5; either TRBD1 or TRBD2 may supply D (6 bases each). Germline V gives CDR1 SGHAT, CDR2 FQNNGV. V was clipped by 6 bases and J by 7 bases, with 15 bases between them. This CDR3 contains 13 residues.

V usage is TRBV6-9 and J usage is TRBJ1-2; D may be TRBD1 (5 bases). From germline, CDR1 is MNHGY and CDR2 SVAAGI. Trimming shortened V by 6 bases and J by 9 bases, and 20 bases separated the two germline ends. This CDR3 region has 14 residues. This CDR3 is CASRPLGPPGSYTF. The CDR3 DNA sequence: TGTGCCAGCAGGCCCCTGGGACCACCGGGGAGCTACACCTTC.

This clonotype was counted ten times or more. CDR3 sequence: CASSVGGENTEAFF. The CDR3 DNA sequence: TGTGCCAGCAGCGTAGGAGGGGAGAACACTGAAGCTTTCTTT. The V and J genes are TRBV9 and TRBJ1-1; D perhaps matches TRBD1 (5 bases). Germline lookup yields CDR1 SGDLS and CDR2 YYNGEE. The V end was cut by 0 bases, the J end by 1 base, with 7 bases between. The CDR3 is 14 amino acids. The variable domain in full, with the rest retrieved from reference TRBV9 and TRBJ1-1, is DSGVTQTPKHLITATGQRVTLRCSPRSGDLSVYWYQQSLDQGLQFLIQYYNGEERAKGNILERFSAQQFPDLHSELNLSSLELGDSALYFCASSVGGENTEAFFGQGTRLTVV.

This clonotype appeared many times. The chain has TRBV10-3 and TRBJ2-5, with TRBD2 as a possible D gene (5 bases). V was trimmed by 6 bases and J by 1 base, leaving 12 bases between them. The CDR3 is 14 residues long. Germline CDR1 and CDR2: ENHRY and SYGVKD. The CDR3 DNA reads TGTGCCATCAGCAACGGGGTTAGCCAAGAGACCCAGTACTTC. Translating it yields CAISNGVSQETQYF.

This chain connects TRBV5-1 to TRBJ2-1; 14 bases fit TRBD2. V lost 4 bases to trimming and J lost 3 bases; unmatched junction nucleotides: 12. Germline CDR1 reads SGHRS; CDR2 reads YFSETQ. The CDR3 spans 19 residues. This CDR3 is CASSVRTSGGLGDYNEQFF. For the CDR3, the DNA is TGCGCCAGCAGCGTCAGGACTAGCGGGGGGTTAGGCGACTACAATGAGCAGTTCTTC.

This clonotype was detected ten times or more. J is TRBJ2-2 and V is TRBV2, with TRBD2 identical over 11 bases. The germline gives CDR1 SNHLY, CDR2 FYNNEI. The CDR3 is made up of 14 amino acids. The V gene end was trimmed by 6 bases and the J gene end by 5 bases; junction bases not matched to a gene: 2. This CDR3 is CASRTSGGTGELFF. Written as DNA, the CDR3 is TGTGCCAGCAGAACTAGCGGGGGAACCGGGGAGCTGTTTTTT. Based on the CDR3 plus reference TRBV2 and TRBJ2-2, the full variable domain is EPEVTQTPSHQVTQMGQEVILRCVPISNHLYFYWYRQILGQKVEFLVSFYNNEISEKSEIFDDQFSVERPDGSNFTLKIRSTKLEDSAMYFCASRTSGGTGELFFGEGSRLTVL.

This clonotype was seen ten or more times. The V and J genes are TRBV18 and TRBJ1-1; 8 bases fit TRBD1. Unmatched junction bases numbered 8, after V lost 6 bases and J lost 5 bases. This CDR3 comprises 14 residues. The germline V gene encodes CDR1 KGHSH and CDR2 LQKENI. CDR3 DNA sequence: TGTGCCAGCTCCCCTGACAGGGGTGGGACTGAAGCTTTCTTT. Translated: CASSPDRGGTEAFF.

The chain joins TRBV5-8 to TRBJ2-1; 7 bases align to TRBD1. This CDR3 contains 18 residues. Losses at the gene ends were 3 bases for V and 0 bases for J; bases not matched to a gene: 12. Germline V gene lookup returns CDR1 SGHTS and CDR2 YDEGEE. The CDR3 sequence is CASSSGTDTLSSYNEQFF. CDR3 DNA sequence: TGTGCCAGCAGCTCCGGGACAGATACTCTTAGCTCCTACAATGAGCAGTTCTTC.

This clonotype was seen many times. The chain uses TRBV11-2 and TRBJ2-1; no clear D gene. This CDR3 has 17 residues. Per the germline V gene, CDR1 is SGHAT and CDR2 is FQNNGV. Trimming removed 5 bases at V and 0 bases at J, with 17 bases between. CDR3 loop: CASSLRPDGSSYNEQFF. The CDR3, as DNA: TGTGCCAGCAGCCTGCGCCCGGACGGAAGCTCCTACAATGAGCAGTTCTTC.

This clonotype was seen more than once but under ten times. V and J are TRBV7-6 and TRBJ2-2; 8 nucleotides align to TRBD2. Per germline, CDR1 SGHVS and CDR2 FNYEAQ. This CDR3 comprises 14 residues. V shed 7 bases and J 4 bases; nucleotides not matched to a gene: 5. CDR3 sequence reads: CASKAGEGTGELFF. DNA for the CDR3: TGTGCCAGCAAAGCGGGGGAGGGCACCGGGGAGCTGTTTTTT.